This T cell receptor beta chain was retrieved from a study of blood T cells in healthy people across ages (dated by TCRdb to between 2015 and 2016). With regard to the full study: Template switching captured roughly one uniquely barcoded TCR beta cDNA molecule per two T cells in model experiments. Using the same blood draw, the study looked at two additional independent replicas of 1 million unique cDNA reads for two donors, one aged 18 to 30 and the other aged 80 or older. To track age-related changes in TCR beta repertoire diversity, the study relied on deep sequencing normalized with unique cDNA molecular identifiers. To avoid experimental bias, donors of different ages were distributed randomly across sequencing lanes. Donors were grouped into four age groups: young (average roughly 17 years), middle-aged (approximately 41), aged (approximately 67) and long-lived (about 89).

This clonotype has ten or more counts. Its antigen remains unidentified. Per-base qualities were not stored, and no clone one base away is much larger. Libraries were constructed by 5' RACE. The reads were generated on an Illumina HiSeq 2500. A second PCR of about 6 to 12 cycles was performed with a sample-barcoded 5' primer and a J-beta primer mix. A template-switch 5' adaptor carrying 12 random nucleotides introduced a unique molecular identifier onto each TCR beta cDNA molecule. At least 3 million CDR3-containing paired-end reads were obtained from each sample. First-strand cDNA synthesis was performed from all RNA using the Mint cDNA synthesis kit, with priming by a TRBC-specific oligonucleotide. Following uracil-DNA glycosylase treatment, all cDNA underwent a first 18-cycle PCR with the universal primers M1SS and BC2_uni_R. The source study handled its data this way. For normalization, 1 million high-quality reads, each with a distinct molecular identifier, were randomly selected from each sample. Reads sharing molecular identifiers were discarded rather than binned into consensus sequences. MiTCR, set to a Q25 quality threshold and the strictest error-elimination algorithm, was used for CDR3 identification, clonotype clustering and error correction. A nonparametric unseen species model using Euler transformation provided a lower-bound estimate of total TCR beta diversity. The public sequencing data were trimmed at Q25 with fastp and processed into clonotypes with MiXCR by TCRdb, which kept only in-frame beta chains. Rows with a matching CDR3 protein are joined into one entry that keeps the most common DNA and genes. TCRdb's processing, not the study's, gives the V and J calls here. Within this sample are about 830,000 distinct CDR3 sequences, with approximately 65% of them counted one time only. The ten largest clones capture around 30% of the sample.

Broad study findings and their caveats: Because profiling used bulk unsorted PBMCs, naive and antigen-experienced compartments could not be compared conclusively. Estimates of total diversity based on one million sequenced T cells were considered lower bounds and underestimates. Observed TCR beta diversity correlated strongly with the percentage of naive T cells measured by flow cytometry. Because the CMV infection status of the donors was unknown, age-related changes in expanded clonotypes may potentially have been confounded. Compared with the aged group, more naive CD4+ T cells, fewer expanded clones and increased TCR diversity were shown by the long-lived group, suggesting age selection. As age increased, observed TCR beta diversity per million T cells dropped in a roughly linear way, and a significant reduction was already evident by age around 41.

From the cysteine up to the phenylalanine, the CDR3 has a length of 13 residues. Only the CDR3 part of the read is kept: 39 bases, read in frame from the first base. V drops 5 bases and J drops 4 bases, leaving 15 bases in between. CDR1 and CDR2, per the germline V gene (reference sequence), are DFQATT and SNEGSKA. The 39 donors, aged about 6 to 95 years, were systemically healthy Caucasian individuals from Russia. Each donor gave around 9.8 milliliters of peripheral blood, collected into EDTA-treated Vacutainer tubes. Ficoll-Paque density-gradient centrifugation was used to isolate PBMCs, with at least 7 million obtained per sample. Total RNA was extracted from PBMCs with Trizol reagent, with at least 5 micrograms obtained per sample. Naive CD45RAhigh/CD27high T cell percentages were measured by flow cytometry on a PBMC aliquot from every donor.

The TCR sequence derives from a man in his thirties or forties in good health. Sequencing was carried out using blood. This receptor chain uses TRBV20-1 and TRBJ2-7; too little of a D gene remains to name it. The nucleotides are TGCAGTGCTGAATTTAAGGAGAGTTACGAGCAGTACTTC. Its protein reads: CSAEFKESYEQYF.